This TCR beta chain appears in the sequencing data of a study of blood T cells in healthy people across ages. Study observations and caveats: The study regarded diversity estimates from one million T cells as underestimates. Relative to aged donors, long-lived donors carried more naive CD4+ cells and displayed higher diversity. Significant beta diversity loss was already apparent by age approximately 36, declining roughly linearly.

Remarks on this clonotype: What it binds is not known.

A minimum of 7 million PBMCs was isolated per sample. Alongside a J-beta primer mix, a sample-barcoded 5' primer served in a second PCR lasting about 7 to 12 cycles. MiXCR, applied by TCRdb to the 5' RACE reads, yields one record per CDR3 protein. The sample gives 800,000 to 950,000 distinct CDR3 sequences, 40% to 60% of which show up once; around an eighth is in the top ten. Germline CDR1 and CDR2: MNHNS and SASEGT. V was pared by 2 bases and J by 2 bases, with 8 bases between. This CDR3 is 14 amino acids long. This clonotype was sampled from a man aged 30 to 39 in good health. Sequenced: blood. J is TRBJ2-3 and V is TRBV6-1, with D tentatively TRBD2 (5 bases). In nucleotides, the CDR3 is TGTGCCAGCAGTGAAAGAGGGAACACAGATACGCAGTATTTT. This encodes CASSERGNTDTQYF.